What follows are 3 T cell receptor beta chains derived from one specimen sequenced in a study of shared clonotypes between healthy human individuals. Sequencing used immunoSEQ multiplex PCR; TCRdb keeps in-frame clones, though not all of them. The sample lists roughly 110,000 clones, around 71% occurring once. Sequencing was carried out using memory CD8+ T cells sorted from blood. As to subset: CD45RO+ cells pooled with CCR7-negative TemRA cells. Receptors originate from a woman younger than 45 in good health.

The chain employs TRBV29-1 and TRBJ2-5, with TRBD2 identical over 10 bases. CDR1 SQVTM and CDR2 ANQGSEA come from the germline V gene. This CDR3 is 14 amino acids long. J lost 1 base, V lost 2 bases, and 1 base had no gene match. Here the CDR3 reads CSVETSGVQETQYF. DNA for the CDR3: TGCAGCGTTGAAACTAGCGGGGTCCAAGAGACCCAGTACTTC.

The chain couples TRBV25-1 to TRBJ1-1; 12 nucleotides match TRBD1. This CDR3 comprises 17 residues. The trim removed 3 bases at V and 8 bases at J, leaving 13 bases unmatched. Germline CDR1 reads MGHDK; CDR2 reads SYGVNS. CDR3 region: CASSEPGQGAAVSEAFF. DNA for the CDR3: TGTGCCAGCAGTGAGCCGGGACAGGGGGCTGCAGTATCCGAAGCTTTCTTT.

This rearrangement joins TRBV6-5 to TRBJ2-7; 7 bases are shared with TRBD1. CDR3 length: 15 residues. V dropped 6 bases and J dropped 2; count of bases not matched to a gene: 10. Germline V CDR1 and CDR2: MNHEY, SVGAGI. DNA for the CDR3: TGTGCCAGCAGCCCAGGGACAGCGACCGCCTACGAGCAGTACTTC. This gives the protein CASSPGTATAYEQYF.